This TCR beta chain was sequenced for a study of beta chain features in type 1 diabetes. Study-wide results and limits: Compared with healthy donors, patients appeared to share more similar naive, central memory and regulatory TCRB repertoires. When Type 1 diabetes patients were examined, their TCRB CDR3s proved moderately but significantly shorter in all four CD4+ subsets.

All of the isolated RNA was reverse transcribed, so expressed TCRB transcripts were sequenced. The data were produced by immunoSEQ multiplex PCR, yet TCRdb's version contains in-frame clones alone and is incomplete. The sample has 150,000 to 200,000 clones, 6.5% to 10% seen once. Germline assignment: CDR1 MNHNY and CDR2 SVGAGI (reference sequence). Trimming removed 0 bases at V and 5 bases at J, with 7 bases between. This CDR3 region has 14 residues. Concerning this clone: The target antigen is unknown.

This sequence joins TRBV6-6 and TRBJ2-2; no firm D call. The sample consisted of central memory CD4+ T cells from blood. The source is a woman aged 18-29 years with type 1 diabetes. The CDR3 reads CASSYSIQTGELFF. In DNA form, the CDR3 reads TGTGCCAGCAGTTACTCGATCCAGACCGGGGAGCTGTTTTTT.